This T cell receptor (beta chain) was observed in a study of cytomegalovirus exposure and HLA in healthy donors. Study-level results: In vitro data verified a few CMV-associated chains as specific for CMV antigens.

About this clone itself: Its specificity is not known.

V dropped 0 bases and J dropped 3 bases, with 13 bases sitting between them. The CDR3 extends over 15 amino acids. CDR1 is SGHRS and CDR2 is YFSETQ in the germline V gene. Only in-frame clones appear in the TCRdb table, and some are missing; sequencing was by immunoSEQ multiplex PCR. The sample contains some 130,000 clones, about 91% of which appear only once. The clonotype originates from a woman under 30 in good health and CMV-seronegative. The rearrangement links TRBV5-1 to TRBJ2-7; weak D call: TRBD2 (6 bases). Sequencing used PBMCs. Here the CDR3 reads CASSLEPGLYYEQYF. CDR3 nucleotide sequence: TGCGCCAGCAGCTTGGAACCGGGACTTTACTACGAGCAGTACTTC.